The source of this T cell receptor beta chain is a study of T cell responses to AZD1222 COVID-19 vaccine listed by TCRdb under 2021. Background on the whole study: AZD1222 recipients given second doses at about 4 weeks or at about 12 weeks were pooled, since spike-specific TCR depth and breadth were not found to differ between the two schedules. TCR sequencing covered more than 230 trial participants: roughly 200 given two doses of AZD1222 and 26 given two doses of MenACWY control vaccine. Trial participants were enrolled by age into 18-55, 56-69 and 70-plus year subgroups, with 148, 28 and 57 TCR-sequenced participants respectively.

CDR1 and CDR2 (MNHEY, SVGEGT) derive from the germline V gene. CDR3 length: 16 amino acids, cysteine to phenylalanine. Just the 48-base CDR3 DNA is kept, in frame starting at base 1. V is shortened by 4 bases, J by 3 bases, and the region joining them spans 18 bases. This clone was seen more than once but under ten times. The antigen it recognizes is unknown. One base away there is no much larger clone; base qualities are not given. Study-wide findings and limitations: Epitopes outside the regions mutated in the B.1.351 and B.1.1.7 variants were reportedly recognized by nearly half of the unique spike-specific TCRs. Only six AZD1222 recipients were SARS-CoV-2 seropositive at baseline, limiting conclusions about previously exposed vaccinees. Because no day 14 peak-response samples were available, the repertoires could be characterized only after the peak T cell response. Participants were mostly white British and included more females than males, and it was suggested by the authors that clonal diversity may have been underestimated. The 56-69-year group was small, and its depth increase did not reach significance, likely because of low power. After two AZD1222 doses, spike-specific TCR breadth and depth were significantly higher than at day 0 and than in MenACWY recipients. CD4 TCRs associated with the vaccine covered the entire spike protein, and the dominant responses were in regions 160-218 and 743-854.

This specimen's time point label, interpreted: baseline before first vaccination. Vaccinee samples came from UK trials COV001 and COV002, including a single-blind randomized controlled phase 2/3 trial of AZD1222 (ChAdOx1 nCoV-19) in healthy adults. For TCRbeta chain sequencing, PBMC samples from trial participants were taken at day 0 and at day 28 after the second dose. The CDR3 regions of human TCRbeta chains were analyzed by immunosequencing. The original methods were these. TCRs in the repertoires were compared against a reference library of SARS-CoV-2-specific TCRs that had been generated with the MIRA antigen-specificity platform. Breadth meant the fraction of unique TCRs that were SARS-CoV-2-associated, whereas depth meant the fraction of total T cells that were SARS-CoV-2-associated. Using the MIRA data, each spike-specific TCR was assigned both to the spike region to which the TCR was reactive and to a CD4 or CD8 class. Log10-transformed breadth and depth values were compared by one-way ANOVA with Sidak's multiple comparisons tests. What TCRdb holds here is the immuneACCESS table cut down to in-frame rearrangements. Part of the clones is not present; checked against another copy, under half of the missing clones reflect an unresolved V gene, and the others are unexplained. Clonal size and the V and J genes are those of that table, whereas D and trimming came from the DNA. This sample has 150,000 to 200,000 clones in its table, and 92% of those were observed once. Together, the top ten hold less than 11% of the sample.

This sequence uses TRBV6-2 or TRBV6-3 and TRBJ1-1; the D gene cannot be resolved reliably. The sequenced sample was peripheral blood, obtained on day 0 of AZD1222 vaccination. This TCR derives from an adult in good health. The CDR3 reads CASSSPTWGIDTEAFF. The bases read TGTGCCAGCAGTTCCCCTACGTGGGGTATCGACACTGAAGCTTTCTTT.